One sample yielded the 7 T cell receptor beta chains listed below, sequenced in a study of T cell repertoires in cytomegalovirus infection. From the reads, TCRdb called clonotypes with MiXCR, one entry per CDR3 protein. The sample comprises some 590,000 distinct CDR3 sequences, almost 40% of which are singletons, and 48% rests with the top ten. These receptors are not linked to any known antigen. Source: cultured PBMCs, taken from culture after CMV antigen stimulation. The receptors stem from a human donor in good health (CMV status not recorded). Some clones in this sample may be carry-over from other donors' samples.

This rearrangement joins TRBV11-2 to TRBJ2-5; the match to TRBD1 covers 7 bases. The CDR3 extends over 14 amino acids. Germline CDR1 and CDR2: SGHAT and FQNNGV. V shed 5 bases and J 5 bases; nucleotides not matched to a gene: 8. CDR3 protein: CASSLTTGVETQYF. CDR3 bases: TGTGCCAGCAGCCTAACAACAGGGGTGGAGACCCAGTACTTC.

This clonotype showed up just a few times. This chain uses TRBV6-5 with TRBJ2-1; 9 nucleotides line up with TRBD2. J lost 7 bases, V lost 5 bases, and 12 bases had no gene match. Germline CDR1 is MNHEY and CDR2 is SVGAGI. The CDR3 covers 16 residues. The CDR3 nucleotides read TGTGCCAGCAGTCCACCGGGACTAGCTAGAGGGAATGAGCAGTTCTTC. Translation gives CASSPPGLARGNEQFF.

This clonotype showed up many times. This rearrangement joins TRBV7-8 to TRBJ1-1; D is perhaps TRBD1 (6 bases). V was pared by 5 bases and J by 7 bases, with 17 bases between. This CDR3 comprises 14 residues. The V gene's germline CDR1 is SGHVS and CDR2 FQNEAQ. CDR3 loop: CASSPPAGEDEAFF. The CDR3 coding sequence is TGTGCCAGCAGCCCCCCGGCAGGGGAGGATGAAGCTTTCTTT.

This rearrangement joins TRBV7-8 to TRBJ2-5, with D possibly TRBD1 on 5 matching bases. CDR1 SGHVS and CDR2 FQNEAQ come from the germline V gene. This CDR3 is 13 amino acids long. V was pared by 7 bases and J by 5 bases, with 14 bases between. The CDR3 coding sequence is TGTGCCAGCATTCTGCAGGGTGGCGAGACCCAGTACTTC. Translating it yields CASILQGGETQYF.

The chain carries TRBV7-2 and TRBJ2-1; D gene unclear. The CDR3 covers 13 residues. CDR1 and CDR2 (germline): SGHTA, FQGNSA. V lost 1 base and J lost 5, with 6 bases in between. The CDR3 bases are TGTGCCAGCAGCTTAGTCCGGGACAATGAGCAGTTCTTC. It is translated as CASSLVRDNEQFF.

This clonotype was counted between two and nine times. The chain links TRBV28 to TRBJ2-7, with D perhaps matching TRBD2 (5 bases). The CDR3 contains 14 residues. The germline CDR1 and CDR2 sequences are MDHEN and SYDVKM. V lost 1 base and J 2 bases, leaving 9 bases between the germline ends. The CDR3 is CASSLSPEAYEQYF. The CDR3 DNA is TGTGCCAGCAGTTTATCCCCGGAGGCCTACGAGCAGTACTTC.

The chain joins TRBV12-3 or TRBV12-4 to TRBJ1-2; a possible D gene is TRBD1 (6 bases). The CDR3 has 13 residues. V was cut by 2 bases and J by 8 bases, with 12 bases left in between. CDR3 DNA: TGTGCCAGCAGTTTATCGGGGGCGTGGGGCTACACCTTC. Translating it yields CASSLSGAWGYTF.